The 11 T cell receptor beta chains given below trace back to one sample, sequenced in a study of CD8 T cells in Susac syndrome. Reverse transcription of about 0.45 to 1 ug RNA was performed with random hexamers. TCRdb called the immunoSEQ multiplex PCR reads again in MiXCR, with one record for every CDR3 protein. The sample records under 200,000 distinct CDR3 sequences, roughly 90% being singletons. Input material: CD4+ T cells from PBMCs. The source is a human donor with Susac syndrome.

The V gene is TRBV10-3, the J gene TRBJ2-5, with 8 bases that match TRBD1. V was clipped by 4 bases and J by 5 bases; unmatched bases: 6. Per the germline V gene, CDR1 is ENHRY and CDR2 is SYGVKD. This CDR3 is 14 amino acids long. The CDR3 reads CAISGTGRAETQYF. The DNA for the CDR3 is TGTGCCATCAGTGGGACAGGGCGGGCGGAGACCCAGTACTTC.

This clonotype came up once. The CDR3 sequence is CASSLDGSAETQYF. In nucleotides, the CDR3 is TGCGCCAGCAGCTTGGACGGGAGCGCAGAGACCCAGTACTTC. J is TRBJ2-5 and V is TRBV5-1; a possible D gene is TRBD2 (6 bases). The CDR3 extends over 14 amino acids. V dropped 0 bases and J dropped 4 bases, with 10 bases sitting between them. Germline CDR1 reads SGHRS; CDR2 reads YFSETQ.

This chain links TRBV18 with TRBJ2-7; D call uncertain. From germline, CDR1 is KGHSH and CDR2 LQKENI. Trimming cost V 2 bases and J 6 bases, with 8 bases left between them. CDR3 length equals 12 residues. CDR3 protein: CASSPSKGEQYF. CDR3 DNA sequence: TGTGCCAGCTCACCATCAAAGGGCGAGCAGTACTTC.

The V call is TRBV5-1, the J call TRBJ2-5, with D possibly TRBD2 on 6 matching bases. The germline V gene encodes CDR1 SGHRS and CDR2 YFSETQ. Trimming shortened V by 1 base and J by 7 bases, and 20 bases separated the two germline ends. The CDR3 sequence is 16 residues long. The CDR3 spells CASSLYQDGSTVTQYF. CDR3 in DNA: TGCGCCAGCAGCTTGTATCAGGACGGGAGTACAGTGACCCAGTACTTC.

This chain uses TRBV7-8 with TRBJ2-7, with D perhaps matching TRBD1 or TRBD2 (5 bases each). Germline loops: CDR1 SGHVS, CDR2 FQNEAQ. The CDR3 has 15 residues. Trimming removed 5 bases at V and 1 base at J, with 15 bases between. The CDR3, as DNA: TGTGCCAGCAGCCCCTCCCGGGACCCATCCTACGAGCAGTACTTC. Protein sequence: CASSPSRDPSYEQYF.

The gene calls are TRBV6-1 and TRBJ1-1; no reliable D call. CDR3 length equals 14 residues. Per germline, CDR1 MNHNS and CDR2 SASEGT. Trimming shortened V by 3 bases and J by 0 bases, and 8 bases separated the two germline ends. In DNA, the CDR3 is TGTGCCAGCAGTGACGGATACTTGAACACTGAAGCTTTCTTT. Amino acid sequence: CASSDGYLNTEAFF.

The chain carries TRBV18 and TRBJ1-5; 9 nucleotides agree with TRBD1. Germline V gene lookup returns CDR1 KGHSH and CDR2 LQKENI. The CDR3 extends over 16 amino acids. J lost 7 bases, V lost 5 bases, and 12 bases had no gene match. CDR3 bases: TGTGCCAGCTCATTCCGGGACAGGGAGGGATCACAGCCCCAGCATTTT. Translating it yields CASSFRDREGSQPQHF.

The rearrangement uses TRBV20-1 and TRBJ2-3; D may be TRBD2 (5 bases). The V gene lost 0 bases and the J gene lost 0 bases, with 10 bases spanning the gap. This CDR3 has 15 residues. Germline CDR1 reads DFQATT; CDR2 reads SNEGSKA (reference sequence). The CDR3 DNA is TGCAGTGCTAGAGATCACCGGACTAGCACAGATACGCAGTATTTT. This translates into CSARDHRTSTDTQYF.

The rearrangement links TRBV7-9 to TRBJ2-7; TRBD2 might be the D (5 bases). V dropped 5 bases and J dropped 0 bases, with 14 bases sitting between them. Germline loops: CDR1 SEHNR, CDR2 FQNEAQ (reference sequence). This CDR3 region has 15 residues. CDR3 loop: CASSPPEGISYEQYF. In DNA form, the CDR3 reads TGTGCCAGCAGCCCCCCTGAGGGTATCTCCTACGAGCAGTACTTC.

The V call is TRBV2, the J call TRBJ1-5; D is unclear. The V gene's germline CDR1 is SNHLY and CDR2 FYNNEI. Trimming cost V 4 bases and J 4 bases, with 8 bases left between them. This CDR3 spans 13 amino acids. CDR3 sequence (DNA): TGTGCCAGCAGTGGGGAGATAAATCAGCCCCAGCATTTT. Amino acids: CASSGEINQPQHF.

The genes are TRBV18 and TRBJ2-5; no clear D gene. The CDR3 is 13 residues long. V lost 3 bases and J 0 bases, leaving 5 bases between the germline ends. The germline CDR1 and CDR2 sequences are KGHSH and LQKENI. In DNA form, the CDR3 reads TGTGCCAGCTCACCGGGAAACCAAGAGACCCAGTACTTC. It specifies CASSPGNQETQYF.